The 16 T cell receptor beta chains below all came from one sample that was sequenced in a study of blood T cell repertoires in COVID-19 (dated by TCRdb to about 2020). Library preparation employed the immunoSEQ multiplex PCR assay. Sourced from immuneACCESS, this table was stored by TCRdb with only in-frame sequences that have V and J called. A share of the clones is absent; for the studies checked, an unresolved V gene accounts for under half, and the remainder has no known explanation. For this sample there are about 280,000 clones; 85% appear just once. The ten largest clonotypes hold 13% of the sample. The sequenced material came from peripheral blood. Receptors were obtained from a human donor in a cohort sampled during active COVID-19.

DNA for the CDR3: TGTGCCAGCAGCGTGGGTCTAGCGGTTCAAGAGACCCAGTACTTC. This sequence encodes CASSVGLAVQETQYF. The J gene is TRBJ2-5, the V gene TRBV9; 7 nucleotides match TRBD2. V lost 2 bases and J lost 2; bases outside the gene matches: 6. This CDR3 has 15 amino acids. From germline, CDR1 is SGDLS and CDR2 YYNGEE. The full variable domain, in which reference TRBV9 and TRBJ2-5 provide the parts outside the CDR3, is DSGVTQTPKHLITATGQRVTLRCSPRSGDLSVYWYQQSLDQGLQFLIQYYNGEERAKGNILERFSAQQFPDLHSELNLSSLELGDSALYFCASSVGLAVQETQYFGPGTRLLVL.

The chain carries TRBV9 and TRBJ1-6; 7 positions agree with TRBD1. The CDR3 is made up of 15 amino acids. Germline V CDR1 and CDR2: SGDLS, YYNGEE. J lost 13 bases, V lost 4 bases, and 14 bases had no gene match. The CDR3 sequence: CASSLEGDSLFPLHF. The CDR3 coding sequence is TGTGCCAGCAGCCTAGAAGGGGACAGCCTCTTCCCCCTCCACTTT.

In nucleotides, the CDR3 is TGTGCCAGTTGCGACAGGAGAATCGGTGAGCAGTTCTTC. As protein: CASCDRRIGEQFF. The chain couples TRBV19 to TRBJ2-1; maybe TRBD1 (6 bases). CDR1 and CDR2 (germline): LNHDA, SQIVND (reference sequence). Trimming shortened V by 8 bases and J by 9 bases, and 17 bases separated the two germline ends. CDR3 length equals 13 residues.

The CDR3: CAATSGPYNEQFF. The CDR3 DNA follows: TGTGCCGCAACTAGCGGACCGTACAATGAGCAGTTCTTC. The J gene is TRBJ2-1, the V gene TRBV12-3 or TRBV12-4; 8 bases are a match to TRBD2. The CDR3 extends over 13 amino acids. V lost 11 bases, J lost 4 bases, and 7 bases stayed unmatched.

V and J are TRBV28 and TRBJ2-7; 7 positions agree with TRBD1. The length of the CDR3 is 14 residues. Germline CDR1 is MDHEN and CDR2 is SYDVKM. Trimming at V came to 8 bases and at J to 2 bases, leaving 9 bases not matched to a gene. The CDR3 here is CASQPRGRTYEQYF. In DNA, the CDR3 is TGTGCCAGCCAGCCAAGGGGGCGGACCTACGAGCAGTACTTC.

This chain uses TRBV5-4 with TRBJ2-7, with no clear D. The CDR3 is made up of 14 amino acids. Trimming pared 3 bases from V and 3 bases from J, leaving 13 bases between. Germline lookup yields CDR1 SGHNT and CDR2 YYREEE (reference sequence). In DNA, the CDR3 is TGTGCCAGCAGCTCCGGAGTAAGAAGCTACGAGCAGTACTTC. As protein: CASSSGVRSYEQYF.

There are a few counts of this clone. CDR3 nucleotides: TGTGCCACCTCCTCCGGCATGATCAGGGGTAAAGCTTTCTTT. Protein: CATSSGMIRGKAFF. The chain is built from TRBV24-1 and TRBJ1-1; D is perhaps TRBD1 (6 bases). The CDR3 is 14 residues long. Between the trimmed V and J ends, which lost 9 bases and 9 bases, there was a span of 22 bases. Germline CDR1 and CDR2: KGHDR and SFDVKD.

The gene calls are TRBV12-3 or TRBV12-4 and TRBJ1-2; a weak D match, TRBD1 (6 bases). Deletions cut 5 bases from V and 8 bases from J, with 15 bases between. This CDR3 region has 13 residues. CDR3 residues: CASSHDRGTGYTF. For the CDR3, the DNA is TGTGCCAGCAGTCATGACAGAGGGACAGGCTACACCTTC.

The DNA for the CDR3 is TGCGCCAGCAGCTTGCTAGCGGGAGGGGACAATGAGCAGTTCTTC. Amino acid sequence: CASSLLAGGDNEQFF. The chain couples TRBV5-1 to TRBJ2-1; 12 nucleotides align to TRBD2. Germline values: CDR1 SGHRS, CDR2 YFSETQ. The CDR3 runs to 15 residues. Germline trimming cut 1 base from V and 5 bases from J; bases unmatched to any gene: 1. The whole variable domain, filled in from reference TRBV5-1 and TRBJ2-1, reads KAGVTQTPRYLIKTRGQQVTLSCSPISGHRSVSWYQQTPGQGLQFLFEYFSETQRNKGNFPGRFSGRQFSNSRSEMNVSTLELGDSALYLCASSLLAGGDNEQFFGPGTRLTVL.

The chain recombines TRBV28 with TRBJ2-6; D not certain. CDR1 MDHEN and CDR2 SYDVKM come from the germline V gene. Deletions cut 2 bases from V and 2 bases from J, with 7 bases between. The CDR3 length is 15 residues. CDR3 region: CASSLTLAGANVLTF. In nucleotides, the CDR3 is TGTGCCAGCAGTTTAACCTTAGCTGGGGCCAACGTCCTGACTTTC. The whole variable domain, remainder taken from reference TRBV28 and TRBJ2-6, is DVKVTQSSRYLVKRTGEKVFLECVQDMDHENMFWYRQDPGLGLRLIYFSYDVKMKEKGDIPEGYSVSREKKERFSLILESASTNQTSMYLCASSLTLAGANVLTFGAGSRLTVL.

The rearrangement links TRBV7-2 to TRBJ1-3; D may be TRBD1 (6 bases). This CDR3 region has 15 residues. V lost 1 base and J lost 4, with 11 bases in between. Per the germline V gene, CDR1 is SGHTA and CDR2 is FQGNSA. DNA of the CDR3: TGTGCCAGCAGCTTAGACCCAGGGGACGGAAACACCATATATTTT. It yields the protein CASSLDPGDGNTIYF.

CDR3 residues: CASALGISGANVLTF. In DNA form, the CDR3 reads TGTGCTAGTGCCCTGGGCATCTCTGGGGCCAACGTCCTGACTTTC. The chain uses TRBV12-5 and TRBJ2-6; D is uncertain. The germline V and J ends were trimmed by 7 bases and 0 bases, with 10 bases remaining between them. The CDR3 is made up of 15 amino acids. The germline gives CDR1 LGHNT, CDR2 FRNRAP. Looking up the rest from reference TRBV12-5 and TRBJ2-6 gives the full variable domain: DARVTQTPRHKVTEMGQEVTMRCQPILGHNTVFWYRQTMMQGLELLAYFRNRAPLDDSGMPKDRFSAEMPDATLATLKIQPSEPRDSAVYFCASALGISGANVLTFGAGSRLTVL.

The chain joins TRBV6-5 to TRBJ1-2; TRBD1 aligns across 8 bases. This CDR3 spans 14 amino acids. J lost 4 bases, V lost 6 bases, and 7 bases had no gene match. Germline loops: CDR1 MNHEY, CDR2 SVGAGI. CDR3 region: CASSSGTGAYGYTF. The CDR3 coding sequence is TGTGCCAGCAGCTCCGGGACAGGAGCCTATGGCTACACCTTC.

The J gene is TRBJ2-2, the V gene TRBV2; 10 bases are shared with TRBD2. Germline trimming cut 6 bases from V and 0 bases from J; bases unmatched to any gene: 7. Germline values: CDR1 SNHLY, CDR2 FYNNEI. The CDR3 has 17 residues. CDR3 in amino acids: CASSLSGRVSNTGELFF. Here the CDR3 DNA reads TGTGCCAGCAGCTTAAGCGGGAGGGTCTCGAACACCGGGGAGCTGTTTTTT. Combining the CDR3 with reference TRBV2 and TRBJ2-2 gives the whole variable domain EPEVTQTPSHQVTQMGQEVILRCVPISNHLYFYWYRQILGQKVEFLVSFYNNEISEKSEIFDDQFSVERPDGSNFTLKIRSTKLEDSAMYFCASSLSGRVSNTGELFFGEGSRLTVL.

The chain combines TRBV13 with TRBJ2-5; 7 bases are shared with TRBD2. Germline lookup yields CDR1 PRHDT and CDR2 FYEKMQ (reference sequence). The CDR3 extends over 18 amino acids. Losses at the gene ends were 0 bases for V and 3 bases for J; bases not matched to a gene: 13. The CDR3 reads CASSLGRRGGRAKETQYF. The CDR3 DNA follows: TGTGCCAGCAGCTTAGGCCGGAGGGGAGGGAGGGCCAAAGAGACCCAGTACTTC.

This clone was found once. The chain combines TRBV28 with TRBJ2-7, with D perhaps TRBD2 (6 bases). V was cut by 5 bases and J by 3 bases, with 17 bases left in between. CDR1 is MDHEN and CDR2 is SYDVKM in the germline V gene. This CDR3 has 15 amino acids. The CDR3 sequence is CASSPRRALVYEQYF. The CDR3 DNA reads TGTGCCAGCAGTCCCCGGAGGGCCTTAGTCTACGAGCAGTACTTC.